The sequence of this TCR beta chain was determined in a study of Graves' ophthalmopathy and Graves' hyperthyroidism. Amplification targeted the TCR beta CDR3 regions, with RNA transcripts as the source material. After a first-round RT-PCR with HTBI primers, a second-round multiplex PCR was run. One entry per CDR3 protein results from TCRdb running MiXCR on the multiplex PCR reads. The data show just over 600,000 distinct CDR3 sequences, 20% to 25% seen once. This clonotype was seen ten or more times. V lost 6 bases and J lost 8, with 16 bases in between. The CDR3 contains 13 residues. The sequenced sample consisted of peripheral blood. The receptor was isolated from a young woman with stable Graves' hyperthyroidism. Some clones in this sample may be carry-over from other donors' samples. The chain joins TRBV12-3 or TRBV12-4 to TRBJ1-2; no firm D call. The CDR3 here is CASSPSGIRGYTF. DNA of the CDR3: TGTGCCAGCAGCCCGAGCGGTATACGGGGCTACACCTTC.